Described below is a single T cell receptor (beta chain) sequence and its context. What it binds is unknown. This specimen comes from a study of shared clonotypes between healthy human individuals. Study results and caveats: Naive subsets tended to show greater estimated richness than memory subsets. The generation probabilities recorded for non-shared clonotypes fell below those of clonotypes shared by all four donors.

V lost 3 bases and J lost 1, with 7 bases in between. This CDR3 is 14 amino acids long. The V gene's germline CDR1 is SNHLY and CDR2 FYNNEI. DNA at about 190 ng, approximately 30,000 T cell genomes, went into sorted-subset replicate PCRs. Only in-frame clones appear in the TCRdb table, and some are missing; sequencing was by immunoSEQ multiplex PCR. The sample has 2 million or so clones; roughly 94% are singletons. Material: naive CD4+ T cells sorted from blood. The subset denotes: CD45RA+ positively selected. The V and J genes are TRBV2 and TRBJ1-5; no clear D gene. This clonotype originated in a man aged 18 to 30 in good health. In nucleotides, the CDR3 is TGTGCCAGCAGTGACTACCTGAGCAATCAGCCCCAGCATTTT. It specifies CASSDYLSNQPQHF.